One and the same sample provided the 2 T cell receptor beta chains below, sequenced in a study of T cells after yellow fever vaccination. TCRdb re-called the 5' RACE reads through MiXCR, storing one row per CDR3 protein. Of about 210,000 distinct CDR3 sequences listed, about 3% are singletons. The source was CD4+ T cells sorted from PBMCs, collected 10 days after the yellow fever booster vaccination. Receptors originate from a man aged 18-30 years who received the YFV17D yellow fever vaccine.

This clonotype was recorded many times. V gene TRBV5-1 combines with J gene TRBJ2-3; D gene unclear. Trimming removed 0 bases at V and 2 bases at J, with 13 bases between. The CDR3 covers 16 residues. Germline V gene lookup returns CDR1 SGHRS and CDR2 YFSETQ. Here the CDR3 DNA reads TGCGCCAGCAGCTTGGATCAATTGGGCAACACAGATACGCAGTATTTT. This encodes CASSLDQLGNTDTQYF.

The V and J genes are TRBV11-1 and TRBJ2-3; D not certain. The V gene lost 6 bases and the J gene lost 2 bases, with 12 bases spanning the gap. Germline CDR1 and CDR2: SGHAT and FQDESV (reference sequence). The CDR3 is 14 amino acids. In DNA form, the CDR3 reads TGTGCCAGCAGATCGGAACTTTTCACAGATACGCAGTATTTT. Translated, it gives CASRSELFTDTQYF.